The clone carrying this T cell receptor (beta chain) appeared many times. The antigen remains undetermined. The data belong to a study of T cells in Graves' hyperthyroidism and ophthalmopathy. The wider study: Sampling of peripheral blood happened at initial diagnosis, prior to any treatment.

Broader study findings: In the analysis, a 13 V-J model separated ophthalmopathy from stable hyperthyroidism.

RNA transcripts yielded amplified TCR beta CDR3 regions. An initial round of RT-PCR targeting the TCR CDR3 relied on the HTBI primer set. TCRdb reprocessed the multiplex PCR reads with MiXCR, giving one entry per CDR3 protein. The sample holds around 250,000 distinct CDR3 sequences, about 25% seen once. Ophthalmopathy patients had moderate-to-severe active disease, CAS ≥3, NOSPECS ≥4, and disease duration under 3 months. The length of the CDR3 is 18 residues. CDR1 SGHAT and CDR2 FQDESV come from the germline V gene (reference sequence). V lost 1 base, J lost 2 bases, and 21 bases lay in between. This clonotype was obtained from a woman aged 40 to 55 with Graves' ophthalmopathy. The rearrangement joins TRBV11-1 to TRBJ2-7, with D maybe TRBD2 (6 bases). Sequenced: blood. The DNA for the CDR3 is TGTGCCAGCAGCTTAGTTTTTGGGTTCGGAGGGGTTACCTACGAGCAGTACTTC. This codes for CASSLVFGFGGVTYEQYF.